The TCR beta chain under discussion was sequenced for a study of molecular identifiers for immune sequencing clone quantification (dated by TCRdb to the late 2010s). About the full investigation: For a replicate experiment, RNA from around 20,000 or 100,000 naive CD8 T cells was divided into five aliquots, and four of the five aliquots were sequenced. CD8 T cells were used in a methods study to benchmark molecular-identifier clustering-based TCR repertoire sequencing (MIDCIRS) and TCR RNA copy counting. Overall study outcomes, separate from this receptor: The sizes of highly expanded clones could end up underestimated when identical TCR molecules share a barcode. Modeling gave around 2.7 recovered TCR RNA copies per cell versus around 10 by digital PCR, implying 25% to 30% capture efficiency. The naive libraries included spiked-in Jurkat TCR RNA (about ten copies' worth), and this Jurkat TCR RNA is not part of the donor repertoire. When barcode sub-clustering was omitted, TCR diversity was inflated by chimeric consensus sequences, with chimeras reaching as high as 47%. In CMV-specific effector cells, clones with more than 20 RNA copies accounted for over 98% of molecules, whereas in naive cells such clones accounted for under 1%. Even against a background of about a million naive CD8 T cells, spiked-in Jurkat TCR RNA amounting to a single cell's worth was reported to be detectable.

V trim: 2 bases; J trim: 5 bases; unmatched bases: 8. From the germline V gene (reference sequence), CDR1 is LGHDT and CDR2 is YNNKEL. Inclusive of the bounding cysteine and phenylalanine, the CDR3 is 16 residues long. CDR3 DNA only is kept here, 48 bases in frame from base 1. About this clonotype: Its specific antigen is unknown. The record has no base qualities; no much larger clone is one base away.

To prepare the library, PCR was applied. These reads were obtained on a NextSeq 500. Bulk TCR libraries were generated as previously described, with the TCR primers listed in Table S5 used. Purification of total RNA was performed with the Qiagen AllPrep DNA/RNA kit. Before any analysis, reads coming from multiple sequencing runs of the same library were combined into one pool. Turning to the authors' computational methods: Only reads with exact TCR constant sequence were kept, trimmed to 150 nt, and grouped by their 12-nt molecular barcodes. Reads in each barcode group were sub-clustered using a 15% Levenshtein threshold, and a quality-weighted consensus sequence was built for each RNA molecule. Non-functional sequences were filtered out, along with any lower-count sequence sitting one edit away from another sequence. Barcode sub-clusters with fewer than 20% of the maximum read count were removed, based on fitting two negative binomial distributions. Through fastp at Q25 and MiXCR, TCRdb rebuilt clones from the public reads, retaining in-frame beta chains. Merged by CDR3 protein, the rows form single entries marked with the most common genes and DNA. What appears here as the V and J calls and clone size reflects TCRdb's work, not the paper's. This sample comprises nearly 650,000 distinct CDR3 sequences, about 25% of them detected only once. Clones ranked in the top ten supply about 0.78% of the sample.

Naive CD8 T cell libraries were made from around 20,000 to 1,000,000 sorted cells using 10%, 30% or 50% of purified RNA. On a BD FACSAria II, naive CD8 T cells were FACS-sorted as CD8+CD4-CCR7+CD45RA+ and collected into RLT Plus buffer. To test detection sensitivity, Jurkat RNA equal to about nine TCR copies was added to samples of roughly 18,000-1,000,000 naive CD8 T cells. CD8 T cells were enriched using RosetteSep CD8+ T Cell Enrichment Cocktail and Ficoll-Paque, and the enriched cells then underwent ACK red cell lysis. The sequence is built from TRBV3-1 and TRBJ2-3; TRBD1 lines up with 9 middle nucleotides. The receptor's source is a human donor in good health. Some libraries in this study had Jurkat cell RNA spiked in. Sequences were obtained from naive CD8+ T cells from blood, with Jurkat cell RNA spiked in. The sample's cell subset or site label is to be understood as: FACS-sorted CD8+CD4-CCR7+CD45RA+ naive T cells. The bases are TGTGCCAGCAGCCAATTCTGGGGACAGGGCGTAGATACGCAGTATTTT. It translates to CASSQFWGQGVDTQYF.